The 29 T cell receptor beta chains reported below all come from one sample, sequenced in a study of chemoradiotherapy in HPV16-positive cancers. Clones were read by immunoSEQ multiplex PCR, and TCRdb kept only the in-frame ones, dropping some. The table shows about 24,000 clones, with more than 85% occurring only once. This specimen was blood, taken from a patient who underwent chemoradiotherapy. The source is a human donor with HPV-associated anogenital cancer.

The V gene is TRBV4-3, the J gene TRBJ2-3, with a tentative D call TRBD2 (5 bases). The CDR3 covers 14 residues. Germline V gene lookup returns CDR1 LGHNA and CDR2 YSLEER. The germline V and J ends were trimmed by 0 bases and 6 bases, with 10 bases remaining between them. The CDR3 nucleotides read TGCGCCAGCAGCCAAGATATCGGACTGGATACGCAGTATTTT. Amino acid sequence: CASSQDIGLDTQYF.

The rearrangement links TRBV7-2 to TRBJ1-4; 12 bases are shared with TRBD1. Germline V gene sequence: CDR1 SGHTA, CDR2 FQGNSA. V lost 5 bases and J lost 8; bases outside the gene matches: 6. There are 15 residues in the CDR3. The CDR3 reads CASSASGTGGEKLFF. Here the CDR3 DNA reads TGTGCCAGCAGCGCGTCCGGGACAGGGGGCGAAAAACTGTTTTTT.

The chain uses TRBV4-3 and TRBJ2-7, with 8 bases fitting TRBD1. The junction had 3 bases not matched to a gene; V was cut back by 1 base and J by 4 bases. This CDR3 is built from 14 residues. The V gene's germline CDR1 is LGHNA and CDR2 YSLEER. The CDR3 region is CASSQGTGRYEQYF. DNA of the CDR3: TGCGCCAGCAGCCAAGGGACAGGGAGGTACGAGCAGTACTTC.

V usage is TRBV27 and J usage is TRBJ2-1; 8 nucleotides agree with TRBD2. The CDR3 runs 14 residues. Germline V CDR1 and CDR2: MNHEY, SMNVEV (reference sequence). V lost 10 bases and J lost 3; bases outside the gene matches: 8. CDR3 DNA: TGTGCCATCGGGGGGGCGGGAGTCTACAATGAGCAGTTCTTC. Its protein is CAIGGAGVYNEQFF.

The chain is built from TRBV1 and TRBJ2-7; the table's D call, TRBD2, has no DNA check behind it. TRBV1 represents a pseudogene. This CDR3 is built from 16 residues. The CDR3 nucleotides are TGCACCAGCAGCCCCCCACTAGCGGGAGGGCCGTACGAGCAGTACTTC. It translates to CTSSPPLAGGPYEQYF.

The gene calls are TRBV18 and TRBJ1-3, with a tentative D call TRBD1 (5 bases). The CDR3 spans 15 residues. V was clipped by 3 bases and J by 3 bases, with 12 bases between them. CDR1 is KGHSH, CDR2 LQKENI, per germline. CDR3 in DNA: TGTGCCAGCTCACCGGGGCAGACCCTTGGAAACACCATATATTTT. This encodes CASSPGQTLGNTIYF.

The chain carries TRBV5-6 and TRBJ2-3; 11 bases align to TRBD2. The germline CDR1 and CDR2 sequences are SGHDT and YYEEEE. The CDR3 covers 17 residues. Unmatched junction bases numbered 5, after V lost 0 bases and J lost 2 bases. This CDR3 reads CASSLELAGGFTDTQYF. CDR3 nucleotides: TGTGCCAGCAGCTTGGAGCTAGCGGGGGGCTTCACAGATACGCAGTATTTT.

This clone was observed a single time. CDR3 DNA: TGTGCCAGCAGCTTAGATGAAGCGGGTACCCAAGAGACCCAGTACTTC. It yields the protein CASSLDEAGTQETQYF. V gene TRBV5-8 combines with J gene TRBJ2-5, with D possibly TRBD2 on 6 matching bases. Per the germline V gene, CDR1 is SGHTS and CDR2 is YDEGEE. The CDR3 is 16 residues long. V was cut by 2 bases and J by 1 base, with 15 bases left in between.

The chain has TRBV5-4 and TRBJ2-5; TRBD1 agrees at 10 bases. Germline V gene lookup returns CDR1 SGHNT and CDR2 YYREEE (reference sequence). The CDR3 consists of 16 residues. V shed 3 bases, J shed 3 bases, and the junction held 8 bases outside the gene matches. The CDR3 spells CASSSRDRGGEETQYF. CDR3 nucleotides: TGTGCCAGCAGCTCCCGGGACAGGGGTGGGGAAGAGACCCAGTACTTC. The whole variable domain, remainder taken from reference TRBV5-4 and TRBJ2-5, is ETGVTQSPTHLIKTRGQQVTLRCSSQSGHNTVSWYQQALGQGPQFIFQYYREEENGRGNFPPRFSGLQFPNYSSELNVNALELDDSALYLCASSSRDRGGEETQYFGPGTRLLVL.

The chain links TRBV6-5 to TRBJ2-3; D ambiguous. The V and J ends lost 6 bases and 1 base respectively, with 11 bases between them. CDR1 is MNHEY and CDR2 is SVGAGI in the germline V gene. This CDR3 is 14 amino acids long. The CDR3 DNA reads TGTGCCAGCAGCAGACTGGGTGGCACAGATACGCAGTATTTT. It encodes CASSRLGGTDTQYF.

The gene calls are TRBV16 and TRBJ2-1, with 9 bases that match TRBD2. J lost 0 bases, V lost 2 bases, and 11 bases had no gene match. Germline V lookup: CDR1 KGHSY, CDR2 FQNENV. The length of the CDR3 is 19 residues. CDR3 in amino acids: CASSQTYDLAGFSYNEQFF. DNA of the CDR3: TGTGCCAGCAGCCAAACCTATGACCTAGCGGGGTTCTCCTACAATGAGCAGTTCTTC.

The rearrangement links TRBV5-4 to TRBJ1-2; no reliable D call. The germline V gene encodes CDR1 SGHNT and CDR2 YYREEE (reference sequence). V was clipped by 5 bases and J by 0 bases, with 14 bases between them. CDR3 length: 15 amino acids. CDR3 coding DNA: TGTGCCAGCAGTGGTGCCATAGAAACTAACTATGGCTACACCTTC. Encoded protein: CASSGAIETNYGYTF.

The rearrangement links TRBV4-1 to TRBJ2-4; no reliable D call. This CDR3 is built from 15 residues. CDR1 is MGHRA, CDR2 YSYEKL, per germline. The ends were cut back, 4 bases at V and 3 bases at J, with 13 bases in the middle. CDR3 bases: TGCGCCAGCAGCCTCCTGGACGATTACAAAAACATTCAGTACTTC. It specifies CASSLLDDYKNIQYF.

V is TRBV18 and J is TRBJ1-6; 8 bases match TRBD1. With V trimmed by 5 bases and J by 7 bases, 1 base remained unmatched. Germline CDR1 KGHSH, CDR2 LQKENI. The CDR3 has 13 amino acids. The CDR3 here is CASSGDRNSPLHF. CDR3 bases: TGTGCCAGCTCAGGGGACAGGAATTCACCCCTCCACTTT. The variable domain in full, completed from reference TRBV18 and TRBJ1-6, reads NAGVMQNPRHLVRRRGQEARLRCSPMKGHSHVYWYRQLPEEGLKFMVYLQKENIIDESGMPKERFSAEFPKEGPSILRIQQVVRGDSAAYFCASSGDRNSPLHFGNGTRLTVT.

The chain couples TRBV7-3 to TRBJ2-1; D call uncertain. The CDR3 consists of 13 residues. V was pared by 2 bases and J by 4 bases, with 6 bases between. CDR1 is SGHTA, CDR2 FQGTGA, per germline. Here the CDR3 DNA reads TGTGCCAGCAGCTTAGATATGTACAATGAGCAGTTCTTC. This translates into CASSLDMYNEQFF.

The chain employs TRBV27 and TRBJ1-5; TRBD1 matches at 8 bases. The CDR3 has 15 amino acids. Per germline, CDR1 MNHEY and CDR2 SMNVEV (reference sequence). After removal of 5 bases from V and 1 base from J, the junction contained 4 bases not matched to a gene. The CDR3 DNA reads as TGTGCCAGCAGTCTGACAGGGGTAAGCAATCAGCCCCAGCATTTT. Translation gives CASSLTGVSNQPQHF.

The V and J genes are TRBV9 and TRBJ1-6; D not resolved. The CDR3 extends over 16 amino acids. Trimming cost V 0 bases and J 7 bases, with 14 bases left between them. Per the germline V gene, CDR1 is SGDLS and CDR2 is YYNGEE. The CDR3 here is CASSVGGQPGNSPLHF. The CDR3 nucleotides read TGTGCCAGCAGCGTAGGTGGGCAGCCGGGGAATTCACCCCTCCACTTT.

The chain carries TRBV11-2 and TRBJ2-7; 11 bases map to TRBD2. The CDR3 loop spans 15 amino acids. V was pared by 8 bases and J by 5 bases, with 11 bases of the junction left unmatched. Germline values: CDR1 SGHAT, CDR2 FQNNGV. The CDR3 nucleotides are TGTGCCAGCGCCCCGAGACTAGCGGGAATCAACGAGCAGTACTTC. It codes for CASAPRLAGINEQYF.

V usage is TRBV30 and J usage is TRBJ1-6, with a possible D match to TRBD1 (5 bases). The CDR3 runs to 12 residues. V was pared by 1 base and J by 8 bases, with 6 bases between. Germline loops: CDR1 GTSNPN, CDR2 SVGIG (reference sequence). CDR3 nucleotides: TGTGCCTGGAGTGAGACAGATTCACCCCTCCACTTT. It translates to CAWSETDSPLHF. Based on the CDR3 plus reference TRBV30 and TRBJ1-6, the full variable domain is SQTIHQWPATLVQPVGSPLSLECTVEGTSNPNLYWYRQAAGRGLQLLFYSVGIGQISSEVPQNLSASRPQDRQFILSSKKLLLSDSGFYLCAWSETDSPLHFGNGTRLTVT.

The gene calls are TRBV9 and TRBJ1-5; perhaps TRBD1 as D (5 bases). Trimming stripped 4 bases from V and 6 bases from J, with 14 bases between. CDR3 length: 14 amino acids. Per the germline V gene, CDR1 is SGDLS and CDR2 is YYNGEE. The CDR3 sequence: CASSTGRVGQPQHF. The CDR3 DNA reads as TGTGCCAGCAGCACAGGCCGGGTGGGTCAGCCCCAGCATTTT. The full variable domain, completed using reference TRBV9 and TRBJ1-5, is DSGVTQTPKHLITATGQRVTLRCSPRSGDLSVYWYQQSLDQGLQFLIQYYNGEERAKGNILERFSAQQFPDLHSELNLSSLELGDSALYFCASSTGRVGQPQHFGDGTRLSIL.

CDR3 in amino acids: CASSEYRADEKLFF. DNA of the CDR3: TGTGCCAGCAGTGAATATCGGGCTGATGAAAAACTGTTTTTT. V and J are TRBV25-1 and TRBJ1-4; D remains ambiguous. The CDR3 consists of 14 residues. The ends were cut back, 0 bases at V and 6 bases at J, with 8 bases in the middle. Germline V gives CDR1 MGHDK, CDR2 SYGVNS. The whole variable domain, filled in from reference TRBV25-1 and TRBJ1-4, reads EADIYQTPRYLVIGTGKKITLECSQTMGHDKMYWYQQDPGMELHLIHYSYGVNSTEKGDLSSESTVSRIRTEHFPLTLESARPSHTSQYLCASSEYRADEKLFFGSGTQLSVL.

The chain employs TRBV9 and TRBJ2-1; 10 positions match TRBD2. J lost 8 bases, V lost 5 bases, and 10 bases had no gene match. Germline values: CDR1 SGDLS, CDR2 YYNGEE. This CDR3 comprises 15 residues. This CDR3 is CASSFRTSGGDEQFF. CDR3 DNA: TGTGCCAGCAGTTTTCGGACTAGCGGCGGCGATGAGCAGTTCTTC.

CDR3 DNA sequence: TGTGCCAGCAGCTTAGCGGTGGGGGAGCAGTACTTC. Protein: CASSLAVGEQYF. This chain connects TRBV7-2 to TRBJ2-5; D is possibly TRBD1 or TRBD2 (5 bases each). The CDR3 loop spans 12 amino acids. Germline lookup yields CDR1 SGHTA and CDR2 FQGNSA. With 0 bases removed from V and 11 bases from J, the gap between germline ends came to 10 bases.

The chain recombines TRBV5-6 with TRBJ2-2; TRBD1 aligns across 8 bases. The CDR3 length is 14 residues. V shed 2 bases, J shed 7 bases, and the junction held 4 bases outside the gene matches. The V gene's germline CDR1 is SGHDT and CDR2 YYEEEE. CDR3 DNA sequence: TGTGCCAGCAGCTTAACAGGGGGGTACGGGGAGCTGTTTTTT. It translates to CASSLTGGYGELFF.

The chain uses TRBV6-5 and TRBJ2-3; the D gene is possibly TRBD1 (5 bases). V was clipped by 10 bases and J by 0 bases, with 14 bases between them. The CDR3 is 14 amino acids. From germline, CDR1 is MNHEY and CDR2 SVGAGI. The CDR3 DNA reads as TGTGCCACCAGGGCCATTACTAGCACAGATACGCAGTATTTT. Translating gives CATRAITSTDTQYF.

Written as DNA, the CDR3 is TGCGCCAGTAGCCGGGACTCCACATACAATGAGCAGTTCTTC. Translating it yields CASSRDSTYNEQFF. The chain has TRBV5-1 and TRBJ2-1; a weak D match, TRBD2 (6 bases). V was cut by 8 bases and J by 4 bases, with 16 bases left in between. The CDR3 loop spans 14 amino acids. In germline, CDR1 is SGHRS, CDR2 YFSETQ.

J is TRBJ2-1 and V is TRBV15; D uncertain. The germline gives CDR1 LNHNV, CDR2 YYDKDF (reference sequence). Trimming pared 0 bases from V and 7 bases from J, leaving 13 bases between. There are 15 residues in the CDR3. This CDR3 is CATSREAGLGNEQFF. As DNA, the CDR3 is TGTGCCACCAGCAGAGAAGCAGGCCTCGGTAATGAGCAGTTCTTC.

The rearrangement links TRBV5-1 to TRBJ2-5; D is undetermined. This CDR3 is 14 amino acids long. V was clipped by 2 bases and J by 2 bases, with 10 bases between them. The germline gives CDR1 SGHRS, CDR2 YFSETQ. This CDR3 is CASSLLDGQETQYF. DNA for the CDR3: TGCGCCAGCAGCTTATTAGACGGACAAGAGACCCAGTACTTC.

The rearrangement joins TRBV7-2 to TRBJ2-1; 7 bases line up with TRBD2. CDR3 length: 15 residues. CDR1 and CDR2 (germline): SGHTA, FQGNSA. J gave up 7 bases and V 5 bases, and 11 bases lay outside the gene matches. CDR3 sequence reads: CASSPRRGEGNEQFF. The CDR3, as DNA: TGTGCCAGCAGCCCTCGACGGGGGGAGGGTAATGAGCAGTTCTTC.